This T cell receptor beta chain originates from a study of T cell repertoires in cytomegalovirus infection. Study information: CMV infection and matching HLA type were both indicated by public TCR beta signatures. General study findings and limits: The ex vivo response was dominated by HLA-C-restricted CMV-specific TCR beta clonotypes.

A note on this clonotype: Its antigen is still unknown. This may be a read error: a much more frequent sequence differs by one nucleotide.

The V gene's germline CDR1 is SNHLY and CDR2 FYNNEI. The CDR3 totals 17 residues. From the reads, TCRdb called clonotypes with MiXCR, one entry per CDR3 protein. The data hold approximately 500,000 distinct CDR3 sequences, with approximately 16% observed a single time. This chain joins TRBV2 and TRBJ2-2; 11 bases fit TRBD2. This TCR was sampled from a human donor in good health (CMV status not recorded). Some clones in this sample may be carry-over from other donors' samples. Sequencing was performed on CD8+ T cells from PBMCs. The CDR3 spells CASSATSGTTNTRELFF. CDR3 coding DNA: TGTGCCAGCAGTGCGACTAGCGGGACCACGAACACCAGGGAGCTGTTTTTT.